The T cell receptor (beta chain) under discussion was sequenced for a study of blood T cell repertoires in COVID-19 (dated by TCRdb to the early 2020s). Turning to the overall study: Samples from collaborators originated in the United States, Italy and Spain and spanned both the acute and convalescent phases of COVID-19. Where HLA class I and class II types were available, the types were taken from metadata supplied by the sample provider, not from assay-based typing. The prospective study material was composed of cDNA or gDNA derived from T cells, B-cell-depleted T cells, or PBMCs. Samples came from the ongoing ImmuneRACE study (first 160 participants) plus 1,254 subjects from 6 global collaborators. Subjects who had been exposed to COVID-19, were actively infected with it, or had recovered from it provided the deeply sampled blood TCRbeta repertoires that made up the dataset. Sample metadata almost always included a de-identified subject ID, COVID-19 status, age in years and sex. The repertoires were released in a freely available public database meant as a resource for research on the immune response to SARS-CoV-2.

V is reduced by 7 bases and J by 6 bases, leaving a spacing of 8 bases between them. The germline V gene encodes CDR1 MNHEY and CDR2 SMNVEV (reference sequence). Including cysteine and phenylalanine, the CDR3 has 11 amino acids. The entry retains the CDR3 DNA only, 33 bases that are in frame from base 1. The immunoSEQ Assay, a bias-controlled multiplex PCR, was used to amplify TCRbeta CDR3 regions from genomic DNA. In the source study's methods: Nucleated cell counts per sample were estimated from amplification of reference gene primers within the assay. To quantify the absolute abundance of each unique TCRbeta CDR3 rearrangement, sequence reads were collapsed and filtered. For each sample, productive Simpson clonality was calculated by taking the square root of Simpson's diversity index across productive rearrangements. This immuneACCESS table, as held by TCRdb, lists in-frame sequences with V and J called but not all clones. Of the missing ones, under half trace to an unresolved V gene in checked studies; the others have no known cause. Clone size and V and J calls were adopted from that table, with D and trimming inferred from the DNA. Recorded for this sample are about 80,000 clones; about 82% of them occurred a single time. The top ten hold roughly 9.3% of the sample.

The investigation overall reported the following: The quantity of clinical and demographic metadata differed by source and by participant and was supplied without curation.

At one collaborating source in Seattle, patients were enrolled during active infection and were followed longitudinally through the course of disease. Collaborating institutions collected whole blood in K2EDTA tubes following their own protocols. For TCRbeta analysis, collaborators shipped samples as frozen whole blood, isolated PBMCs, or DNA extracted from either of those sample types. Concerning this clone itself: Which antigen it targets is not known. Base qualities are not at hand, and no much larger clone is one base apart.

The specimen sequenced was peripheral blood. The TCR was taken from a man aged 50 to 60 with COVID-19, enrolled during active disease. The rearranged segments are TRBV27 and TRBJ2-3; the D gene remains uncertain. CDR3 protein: CASTNADTQYF. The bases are TGTGCCAGCACAAACGCGGATACGCAGTATTTT.